This entry is about one T cell receptor (beta chain). What it recognizes is unknown. Unstimulated Tregs (CD4+CD25+CD127-) and CD4+CD25- non-Tregs were sorted from PBMCs. This entry is derived from a study of Tregs in tolerant kidney transplant recipients. Sequencing used immunoSEQ multiplex PCR; TCRdb keeps in-frame clones, though not all of them. The table has more than 95,000 clones, 85% to 95% seen once. General study results and limits: Biological reproducibility was not directly addressed, but technical replication error appeared minimal.

The sequence was collected from a human donor in good health. Sequences were obtained from CD4+ T cells from blood.

CDR3 region: CASSPLAGPSYEQYF. The CDR3 DNA is TGTGCCAGCAGCCCCCTAGCGGGGCCATCTTACGAGCAGTACTTC. The chain uses TRBV6-5 and TRBJ2-7; 9 bases are shared with TRBD2. The germline V gene encodes CDR1 MNHEY and CDR2 SVGAGI. Trimming removed 6 bases from V and 4 bases from J; junction bases left unmatched: 10. The length of the CDR3 is 15 residues.